The sequence of this T cell receptor (beta chain) was determined in a study of PD-L1 blockade in urothelial cancer. As to this clone: Other DNA sequences in the sample encode the same CDR3.

From germline, CDR1 is GTSNPN and CDR2 SVGIG (reference sequence). V shed 0 bases and J shed 3 bases, with 9 bases lying between them. The CDR3 is 13 residues long. Profiled with immunoSEQ multiplex PCR; TCRdb holds only in-frame clones, not every one. The data show about 48,000 clones, around 87% seen once. Time point in this sample: peripheral blood 6 weeks after treatment start. The rearrangement uses TRBV30 and TRBJ2-7; the D is unclear. The source was PBMCs, collected around atezolizumab (anti-PD-L1) treatment. This sequence was found in a man aged 55 to 70 with urothelial cancer. The CDR3 DNA follows: TGTGCCTGGAGTGTATCCCTTTACTACGAGCAGTACTTC. This gives the protein CAWSVSLYYEQYF.